Listed below are T cell receptor beta chains from one sample, sequenced in a study of T cells in Graves' hyperthyroidism and ophthalmopathy. MiXCR, run by TCRdb on the multiplex PCR reads, gives a single entry per CDR3 protein. The sample carries about 330,000 distinct CDR3 sequences, about an eighth recorded once. Sequencing was performed on blood. These receptor sequences come from a woman aged 35 to 49 with Graves' ophthalmopathy. The CDR3 runs from the conserved cysteine through the conserved F or W. The D gene is left open where the match is weak. Where a row states a size, it is once, few, many or the class of an expanded clone; other rows omit it.

CDR3 | DNA | V | D | J | size
CASSGSASVNTGELFF | TGCGCCAGCAGTGGTAGCGCCTCGGTCAACACCGGGGAGCTGTTTTTT | TRBV10-1 | NA | TRBJ2-2 | many
CASSLGGLYNEQFF | TGCGCCAGCAGCTTGGGCGGACTTTACAATGAGCAGTTCTTC | TRBV5-1 | NA | TRBJ2-1 | NA
CASSFGGLAGNTIYF | TGTGCCAGCAGCTTCGGAGGACTCGCTGGAAACACCATATATTTT | TRBV13 | NA | TRBJ1-3 | NA
CASSFLGSYNEQFF | TGTGCCAGCAGTTTTTTGGGGTCCTACAATGAGCAGTTCTTC | TRBV27 | NA | TRBJ2-1 | many
CAIRSGGRKDEQFF | TGTGCCATCAGGTCAGGGGGCAGGAAGGATGAGCAGTTCTTC | TRBV10-3 | TRBD1 | TRBJ2-1 | few
CASSPDRAGNQPQHF | TGTGCCAGCAGCCCCGACAGGGCCGGCAATCAGCCCCAGCATTTT | TRBV12-3/TRBV12-4 | TRBD1 | TRBJ1-5 | many
CASSVGGWPHNEQFF | TGTGCCAGCAGCGTGGGCGGGTGGCCCCACAATGAGCAGTTCTTC | TRBV9 | NA | TRBJ2-1 | many
CASSRLIQTTGELFF | TGTGCCAGCAGCCGCCTTATCCAAACGACCGGGGAGCTGTTTTTT | TRBV6-1 | NA | TRBJ2-2 | many
CASAETGTSGTGELFF | TGTGCCAGCGCCGAAACCGGGACTAGCGGGACCGGGGAGCTGTTTTTT | TRBV9 | TRBD2 | TRBJ2-2 | many
CSARRQWETEAFF | TGCAGTGCTAGAAGGCAGTGGGAAACTGAAGCTTTCTTT | TRBV20-1 | NA | TRBJ1-1 | NA
CASSPGTGQPQHF | TGTGCCAGTAGTCCCGGAACGGGTCAGCCCCAGCATTTT | TRBV19 | NA | TRBJ1-5 | many
CSARDRTSGSTRFETQYF | TGCAGTGCTAGAGATCGCACTAGCGGGAGTACGAGATTTGAGACCCAGTACTTC | TRBV20-1 | TRBD2 | TRBJ2-5 | NA
CSARDPLTSSYEQYF | TGCAGTGCTAGAGATCCCCTTACGAGCTCCTACGAGCAGTACTTC | TRBV20-1 | NA | TRBJ2-7 | many
CASSIYAWSNQPQHF | TGTGCCAGTAGTATATACGCGTGGAGCAATCAGCCCCAGCATTTT | TRBV19 | NA | TRBJ1-5 | NA
CASMGSNTEAFF | TGTGCCAGTATGGGATCTAACACTGAAGCTTTCTTT | TRBV19 | NA | TRBJ1-1 | few
CASSNSPTGPNYEQYF | TGTGCCAGTTCCAACTCACCGACAGGCCCCAACTACGAGCAGTACTTC | TRBV11-2 | NA | TRBJ2-7 | many
CASSRQGLPGYEQFF | TGTGCCAGCTCCCGACAGGGACTCCCAGGGTATGAGCAGTTCTTC | TRBV18 | NA | TRBJ2-1 | NA
CASSSMSISGANVLTF | TGTGCCAGCAGCTCAATGAGCATCTCTGGGGCCAACGTCCTGACTTTC | TRBV11-2 | NA | TRBJ2-6 | few
CSVDRGGVTEAFF | TGCAGCGTTGACAGAGGGGGTGTAACTGAAGCTTTCTTT | TRBV29-1 | NA | TRBJ1-1 | many
CASSFGTVAKNIQYF | TGTGCCAGCAGCTTTGGGACGGTAGCCAAAAACATTCAGTACTTC | TRBV7-2 | NA | TRBJ2-4 | NA
CASSVSVSSYNEQFF | TGTGCCAGCAGTGTGTCTGTGAGCTCCTACAATGAGCAGTTCTTC | TRBV6-2/TRBV6-3 | NA | TRBJ2-1 | many
CASAIGRSTDTQYF | TGTGCCTCAGCGATCGGGCGGAGCACAGATACGCAGTATTTT | TRBV6-1 | NA | TRBJ2-3 | many
CASSLVASGGAETQYF | TGTGCCAGCAGCTTAGTAGCTAGCGGGGGGGCGGAGACCCAGTACTTC | TRBV7-8 | TRBD2 | TRBJ2-5 | many
CAWRQGAYGYTF | TGTGCCTGGAGACAGGGGGCCTATGGCTACACCTTC | TRBV30 | TRBD1 | TRBJ1-2 | few
CASSYSPGNEQFF | TGTGCCAGCAGTTACTCCCCGGGGAATGAGCAGTTCTTC | TRBV6-5 | NA | TRBJ2-1 | many
CASSPTGIKGNTEAFF | TGTGCCAGCAGCCCGACAGGGATTAAAGGAAACACTGAAGCTTTCTTT | TRBV5-6 | TRBD1 | TRBJ1-1 | few
CASTRKHTGELFF | TGTGCCAGCACCCGCAAGCACACCGGGGAGCTGTTTTTT | TRBV3-1 | NA | TRBJ2-2 | NA
CATSASYQPQHF | TGTGCCACCAGCGCGTCGTATCAGCCCCAGCATTTT | TRBV15 | NA | TRBJ1-5 | few
CASSEMASGRSGELFF | TGTGCCAGCAGTGAAATGGCTAGCGGGAGGTCCGGGGAGCTGTTTTTT | TRBV2 | TRBD2 | TRBJ2-2 | many
CASGTVLYGYTF | TGTGCCAGCGGGACAGTCCTCTATGGCTACACCTTC | TRBV6-1 | TRBD1 | TRBJ1-2 | many
CSATENNEQFF | TGCAGTGCTACCGAAAACAATGAGCAGTTCTTC | TRBV20-1 | NA | TRBJ2-1 | many
CARGSENTGELFF | TGTGCCAGGGGTTCAGAAAACACCGGGGAGCTGTTTTTT | TRBV6-1 | NA | TRBJ2-2 | many
CASSPGPWEGDTQYF | TGTGCCAGCAGCCCGGGGCCCTGGGAGGGAGATACGCAGTATTTT | TRBV7-2 | TRBD2 | TRBJ2-3 | NA
CASSLALGLKGSPLHF | TGCGCCAGCAGCTTGGCTCTGGGACTGAAAGGATCACCCCTCCACTTT | TRBV5-1 | NA | TRBJ1-6 | NA
CASSFGRSSYNSPLHF | TGTGCCAGCAGTTTTGGCCGTAGCTCCTATAATTCACCCCTCCACTTT | TRBV27 | NA | TRBJ1-6 | many
CASSRNIGDREHGYTF | TGTGCCAGCAGCCGGAATATAGGGGACAGGGAGCATGGCTACACCTTC | TRBV3-1 | TRBD1 | TRBJ1-2 | NA
CASSLRTPGRPRTGSGGYTF | TGTGCCAGCAGTTTAAGGACCCCCGGCAGACCGAGGACAGGGTCGGGCGGCTACACCTTC | TRBV12-3/TRBV12-4 | TRBD1 | TRBJ1-2 | many
CASSLGAGPANEQYF | TGTGCCAGCAGCTTAGGTGCGGGGCCCGCCAACGAGCAGTACTTC | TRBV7-9 | NA | TRBJ2-7 | NA
CASSLGTDSLTEAFF | TGTGCCAGCAGCTTGGGAACAGATAGTCTCACTGAAGCTTTCTTT | TRBV5-8 | NA | TRBJ1-1 | few
CASSFLRGYNSPLHF | TGTGCCAGCAGTTTTTTAAGGGGCTATAATTCACCCCTCCACTTT | TRBV12-3/TRBV12-4 | NA | TRBJ1-6 | many
CASMRPNYGYTF | TGTGCCAGCATGAGACCTAACTATGGCTACACCTTC | TRBV28 | NA | TRBJ1-2 | many
CASSSPDRGSGSYNEQFF | TGCGCCAGCAGCTCGCCGGACAGGGGATCAGGGTCCTACAATGAGCAGTTCTTC | TRBV5-1 | TRBD1 | TRBJ2-1 | few
CAISEPTTGLHNEQFF | TGTGCCATCAGTGAGCCCACAACCGGGCTCCACAATGAGCAGTTCTTC | TRBV10-3 | NA | TRBJ2-1 | many